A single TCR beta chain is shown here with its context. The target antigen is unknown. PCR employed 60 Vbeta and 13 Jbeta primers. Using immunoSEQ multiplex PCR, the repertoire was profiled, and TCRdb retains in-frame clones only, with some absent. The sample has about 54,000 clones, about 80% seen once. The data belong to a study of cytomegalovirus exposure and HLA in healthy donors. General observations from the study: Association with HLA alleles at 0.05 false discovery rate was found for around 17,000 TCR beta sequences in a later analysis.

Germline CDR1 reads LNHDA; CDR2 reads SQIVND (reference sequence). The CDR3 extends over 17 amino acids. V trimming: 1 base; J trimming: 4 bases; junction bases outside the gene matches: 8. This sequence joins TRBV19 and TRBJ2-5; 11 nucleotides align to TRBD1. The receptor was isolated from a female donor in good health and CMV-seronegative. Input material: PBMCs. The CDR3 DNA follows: TGTGCCAGTAGTATAGTCCCGGGGACAGGGGGGCGAGAGACCCAGTACTTC. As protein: CASSIVPGTGGRETQYF.